Listed below are T cell receptor beta chains from one sample, sequenced in a study of CD8 T cells in ankylosing spondylitis. MiXCR was run by TCRdb on the 5' RACE reads, yielding one entry per CDR3 protein. The sample carries just under 550,000 distinct CDR3 sequences, roughly an eighth recorded once. Material: blood, either unsorted or a sorted T cell fraction (not recorded which). The receptors here all came from a male donor with ankylosing spondylitis. The CDR3 runs from the conserved cysteine through the conserved F or W. The D gene is left open where the match is weak. A clone size is listed for some rows: how often the clone was seen (once, few, many), or a class if it is expanded.

j_gene	v_gene	len	d_gene	abundance	CDR3aa	CDR3nt
TRBJ2-3	TRBV5-1	17	TRBD2	few	CASSRRLAGASTDTQYF	TGCGCCAGCAGCCGACGACTAGCGGGTGCTAGCACAGATACGCAGTATTTT
TRBJ2-7	TRBV10-3	14	TRBD1	.	CAIRTGQGSNEQYF	TGTGCCATCAGAACGGGACAGGGTAGCAACGAGCAGTACTTC
TRBJ1-1	TRBV30	13	.	few	CASAREGGTEAFF	TGTGCCTCGGCCAGGGAAGGTGGTACTGAAGCTTTCTTT
TRBJ1-2	TRBV10-3	13	.	few	CAISPEPTNGYTF	TGTGCCATCAGCCCTGAGCCAACGAATGGCTACACCTTC
TRBJ1-3	TRBV7-6	15	.	many	CASTEHPNSGNTIYF	TGTGCCTCAACGGAGCACCCAAACTCTGGAAACACCATATATTTT
TRBJ2-3	TRBV2	16	.	.	CASSEALAVVTDTQYF	TGTGCCAGCAGTGAGGCTTTAGCGGTTGTCACAGATACGCAGTATTTT
TRBJ2-1	TRBV5-1	15	.	.	CASSVSSPVYNEQFF	TGCGCCAGCAGTGTTTCCAGCCCGGTCTACAATGAGCAGTTCTTC
TRBJ1-2	TRBV4-1	13	.	few	CASSQDMGVGYTF	TGCGCCAGCAGCCAAGATATGGGGGTAGGCTACACCTTC
TRBJ2-7	TRBV19	15	TRBD2	.	CASSKRTSGTYEQYF	TGTGCCAGTAGTAAAAGAACTAGCGGAACCTACGAGCAGTACTTC
TRBJ2-1	TRBV10-3	17	TRBD2	few	CAIQNKTSGSAYNEQFF	TGTGCCATCCAAAACAAGACTAGCGGGAGTGCCTACAATGAGCAGTTCTTC
TRBJ1-1	TRBV12-3/TRBV12-4	14	.	.	CASSTQRTRTEAFF	TGTGCCAGCAGTACACAACGGACACGGACTGAAGCTTTCTTT
TRBJ1-2	TRBV10-3	15	.	few	CAISELGSSNYGYTF	TGTGCCATCAGTGAGTTGGGATCCTCTAACTATGGCTACACCTTC
TRBJ1-2	TRBV12-3/TRBV12-4	12	.	.	CASSTTGGGYTF	TGTGCCAGCAGTACCACGGGCGGTGGCTACACCTTC
TRBJ2-3	TRBV11-2	12	.	few	CASSSVGPTQYF	TGTGCCAGCAGCTCCGTAGGCCCTACGCAGTATTTT
TRBJ2-4	TRBV5-1	14	.	many	CASSLSVAKNIQYF	TGCGCCAGCAGCTTGTCGGTTGCCAAAAACATTCAGTACTTC
TRBJ2-1	TRBV27	13	.	few	CASSLGSGRGEFF	TGTGCCAGCAGTTTAGGGTCGGGCAGGGGGGAGTTCTTC
TRBJ2-6	TRBV5-1	16	TRBD2	few	CASSLVAGGGANVLTF	TGCGCCAGCAGCTTGGTTGCGGGAGGCGGGGCCAACGTCCTGACTTTC
TRBJ2-1	TRBV3-1	16	.	.	CASSQPGATLFNEQFF	TGTGCCAGCAGCCAACCCGGGGCGACCTTATTCAATGAGCAGTTCTTC
TRBJ2-3	TRBV11-1	20	TRBD2	.	CASRRGTSGRSHSSTDTQYF	TGTGCCAGCAGACGCGGGACTAGCGGGAGGTCTCATTCTAGCACAGATACGCAGTATTTT
TRBJ2-3	TRBV20-1	12	.	few	CSAQGYADTQYF	TGCAGTGCCCAGGGGTATGCAGATACGCAGTATTTT
TRBJ2-3	TRBV20-1	14	TRBD2	many	CSARRTSRADTQYF	TGCAGTGCTAGAAGGACTAGTCGGGCAGATACGCAGTATTTT
TRBJ1-1	TRBV7-9	13	.	many	CASSSTGLTEAFF	TGTGCCAGCAGCTCCACAGGGCTGACTGAAGCTTTCTTT
TRBJ2-3	TRBV6-1	14	TRBD2	many	CASSRLARTDTQYF	TGTGCCAGCAGCCGACTAGCTCGCACAGATACGCAGTATTTT
TRBJ2-1	TRBV5-1	17	TRBD2	few	CASSLRQLGGPYNEQFF	TGCGCCAGCAGCTTGAGGCAGTTGGGAGGGCCTTACAATGAGCAGTTCTTC
TRBJ2-7	TRBV12-3/TRBV12-4	13	.	few	CASSFSTFYEQYF	TGTGCCAGCAGTTTCTCCACATTCTACGAGCAGTACTTC
TRBJ2-1	TRBV20-1	18	TRBD2	few	CSALPLTSGKSSYNEQFF	TGCAGTGCTCTTCCTCTGACTAGCGGGAAGAGCTCCTACAATGAGCAGTTCTTC
TRBJ2-3	TRBV7-9	15	.	.	CASTRGAREADTQYF	TGTGCCAGCACCCGAGGGGCCAGGGAGGCAGATACGCAGTATTTT
TRBJ1-2	TRBV5-1	15	TRBD1	.	CASSRDRGWEYGYTF	TGCGCCAGCAGCCGAGACAGGGGGTGGGAGTATGGCTACACCTTC
TRBJ1-1	TRBV6-5	13	.	few	CASQLEVNTEAFF	TGTGCCAGCCAGTTGGAGGTGAACACTGAAGCTTTCTTT
TRBJ2-3	TRBV27	14	.	.	CASRLSLSTDTQYF	TGTGCCAGCAGACTTAGTTTATCAACAGATACGCAGTATTTT
TRBJ2-5	TRBV27	14	TRBD1	.	CASSSLKGAETQYF	TGTGCCAGCAGTTCCCTGAAGGGGGCCGAGACCCAGTACTTC
TRBJ1-1	TRBV20-1	14	.	few	CSASFGGRGTEAFF	TGCAGTGCTAGTTTCGGGGGGCGCGGGACTGAAGCTTTCTTT
TRBJ2-5	TRBV24-1	15	.	.	CATSDPGGLEETQYF	TGTGCCACCAGTGACCCCGGTGGGTTAGAGGAGACCCAGTACTTC
TRBJ1-1	TRBV3-1	14	.	.	CASSQAAENTEAFF	TGTGCCAGCAGCCAAGCGGCAGAGAACACTGAAGCTTTCTTT
TRBJ2-1	TRBV20-1	16	TRBD2	.	CSARAPLAVDYNEQFF	TGCAGTGCTAGAGCCCCACTAGCGGTCGACTACAATGAGCAGTTCTTC
TRBJ2-3	TRBV10-1	15	TRBD2	.	CASSDIAGPTDTQYF	TGCGCCAGCAGTGATATAGCGGGACCCACAGATACGCAGTATTTT
TRBJ2-7	TRBV6-6	11	.	few	CASSTRDLQYF	TGTGCCAGCAGTACCCGGGACCTCCAGTACTTC
TRBJ1-1	TRBV5-1	14	TRBD1	many	CASSLTTGRTEAFF	TGCGCCAGCAGCCTGACGACAGGGCGAACTGAAGCTTTCTTT
TRBJ2-4	TRBV7-9	17	TRBD1	.	CASSPGQEGLAKNIQYF	TGTGCCAGCAGCCCGGGACAGGAGGGACTAGCCAAAAACATTCAGTACTTC
TRBJ2-3	TRBV20-1	12	.	.	CSARKSTDTQYF	TGCAGTGCTAGGAAGAGCACAGATACGCAGTATTTT
TRBJ1-1	TRBV29-1	13	.	many	CSVSRDMNTEAFF	TGCAGCGTCAGTCGCGACATGAACACTGAAGCTTTCTTT